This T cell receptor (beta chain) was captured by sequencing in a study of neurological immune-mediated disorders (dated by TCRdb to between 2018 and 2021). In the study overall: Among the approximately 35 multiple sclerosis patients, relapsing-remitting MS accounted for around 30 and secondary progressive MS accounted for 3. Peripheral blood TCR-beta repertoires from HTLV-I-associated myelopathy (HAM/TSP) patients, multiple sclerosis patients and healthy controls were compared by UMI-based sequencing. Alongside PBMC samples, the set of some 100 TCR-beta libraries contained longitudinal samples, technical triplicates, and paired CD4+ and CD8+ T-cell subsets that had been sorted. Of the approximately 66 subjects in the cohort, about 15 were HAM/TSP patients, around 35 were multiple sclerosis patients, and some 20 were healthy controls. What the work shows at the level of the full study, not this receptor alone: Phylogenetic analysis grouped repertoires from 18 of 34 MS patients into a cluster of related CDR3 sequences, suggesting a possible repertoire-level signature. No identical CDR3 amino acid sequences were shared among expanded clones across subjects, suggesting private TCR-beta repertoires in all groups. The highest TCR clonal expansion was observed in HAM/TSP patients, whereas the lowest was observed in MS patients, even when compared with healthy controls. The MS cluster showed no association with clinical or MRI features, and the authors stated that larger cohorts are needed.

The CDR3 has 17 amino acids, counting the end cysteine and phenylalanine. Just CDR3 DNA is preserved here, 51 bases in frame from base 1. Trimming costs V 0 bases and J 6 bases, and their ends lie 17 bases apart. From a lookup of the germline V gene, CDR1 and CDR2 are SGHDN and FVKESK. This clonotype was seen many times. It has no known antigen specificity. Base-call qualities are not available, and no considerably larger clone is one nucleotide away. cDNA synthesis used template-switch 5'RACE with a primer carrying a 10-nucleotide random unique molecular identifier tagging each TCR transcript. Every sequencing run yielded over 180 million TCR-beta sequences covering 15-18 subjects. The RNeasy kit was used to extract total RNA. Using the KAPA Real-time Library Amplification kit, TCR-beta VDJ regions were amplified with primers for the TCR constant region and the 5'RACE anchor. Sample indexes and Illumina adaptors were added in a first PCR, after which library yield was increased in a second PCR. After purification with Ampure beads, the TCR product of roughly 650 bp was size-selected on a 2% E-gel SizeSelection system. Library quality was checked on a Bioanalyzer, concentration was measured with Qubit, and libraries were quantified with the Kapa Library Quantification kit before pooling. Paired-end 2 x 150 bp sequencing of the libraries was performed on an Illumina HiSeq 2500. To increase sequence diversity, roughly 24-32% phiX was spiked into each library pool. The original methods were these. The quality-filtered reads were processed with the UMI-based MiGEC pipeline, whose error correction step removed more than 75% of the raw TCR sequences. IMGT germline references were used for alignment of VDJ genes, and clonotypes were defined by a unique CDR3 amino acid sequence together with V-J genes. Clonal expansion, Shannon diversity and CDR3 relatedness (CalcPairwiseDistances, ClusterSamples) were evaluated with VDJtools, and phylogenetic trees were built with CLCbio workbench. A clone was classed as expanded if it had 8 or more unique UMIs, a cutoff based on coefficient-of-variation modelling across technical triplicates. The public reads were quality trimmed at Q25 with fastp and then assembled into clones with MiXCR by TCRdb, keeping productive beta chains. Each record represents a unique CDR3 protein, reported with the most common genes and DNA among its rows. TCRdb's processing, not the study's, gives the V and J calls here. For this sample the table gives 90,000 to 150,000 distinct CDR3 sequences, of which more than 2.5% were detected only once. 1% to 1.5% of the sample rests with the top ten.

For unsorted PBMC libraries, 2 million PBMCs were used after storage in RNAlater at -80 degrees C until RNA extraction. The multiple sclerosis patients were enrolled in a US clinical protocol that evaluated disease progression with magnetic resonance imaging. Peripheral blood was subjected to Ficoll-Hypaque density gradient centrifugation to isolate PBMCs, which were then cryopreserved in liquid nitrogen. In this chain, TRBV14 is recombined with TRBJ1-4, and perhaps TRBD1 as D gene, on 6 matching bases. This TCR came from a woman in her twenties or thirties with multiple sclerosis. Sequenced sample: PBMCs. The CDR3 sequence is CASSQEGKGGSDEKLFF. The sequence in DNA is TGTGCCAGCAGCCAAGAAGGCAAGGGGGGTTCTGATGAAAAACTGTTTTTT.